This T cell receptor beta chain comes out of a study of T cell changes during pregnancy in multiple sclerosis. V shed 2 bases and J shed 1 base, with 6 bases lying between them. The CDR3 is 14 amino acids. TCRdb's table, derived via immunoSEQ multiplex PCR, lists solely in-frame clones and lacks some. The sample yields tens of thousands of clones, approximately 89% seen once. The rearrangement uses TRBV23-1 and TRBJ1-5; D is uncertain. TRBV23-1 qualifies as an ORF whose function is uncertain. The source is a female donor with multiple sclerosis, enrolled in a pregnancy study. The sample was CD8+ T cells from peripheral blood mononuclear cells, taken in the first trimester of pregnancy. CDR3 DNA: TGCGCCAGCAGTCAAGGGCAAAGCAATCAGCCCCAGCATTTT. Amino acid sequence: CASSQGQSNQPQHF.